Following are 12 T cell receptor beta chains from one sample sequenced in a study of cytomegalovirus exposure and HLA in healthy donors. With 60 Vbeta and 13 Jbeta primers, the PCR was carried out. Measured with immunoSEQ multiplex PCR; TCRdb has only the in-frame clones, and not every one. The table lists some 140,000 clones, around 80% of them singletons. Sequencing was carried out using PBMCs. The receptor set was obtained from a woman aged 40 to 50 in good health and CMV-seropositive.

The chain joins TRBV5-1 to TRBJ2-1; 12 positions match TRBD2. Trimming took 4 bases from V and 8 from J; bases not matched to a gene: 7. Germline V gene data show CDR1 as SGHRS and CDR2 as YFSETQ. The CDR3 is made up of 15 amino acids. DNA for the CDR3: TGCGCCAGCAGCCGGACTAGCGGGAAGTTGGATGAGCAGTTCTTC. It codes for CASSRTSGKLDEQFF.

The table lists this clone with a few counts. V gene TRBV6-1 combines with J gene TRBJ1-5, with TRBD1 identical over 11 bases. Germline assignment: CDR1 MNHNS and CDR2 SASEGT. V shed 7 bases and J 4 bases; nucleotides not matched to a gene: 3. CDR3 length equals 14 residues. The CDR3 is CASKRDRGNQPQHF. In DNA form, the CDR3 reads TGTGCCAGCAAAAGGGACAGGGGGAATCAGCCCCAGCATTTT.

This chain connects TRBV12-5 to TRBJ2-1; 9 bases fit TRBD2. The CDR3 runs to 16 residues. J was trimmed by 4 bases and V by 6 bases; bases with no gene match: 10. In germline, CDR1 is LGHNT, CDR2 FRNRAP. The CDR3 DNA follows: TGTGCTAGTGGCCGGGAGACTAGCGGACATTACAATGAGCAGTTCTTC. Protein: CASGRETSGHYNEQFF.

This clone was recorded once. The chain carries TRBV7-6 and TRBJ2-7; 13 bases line up with TRBD2. Germline V lookup: CDR1 SGHVS, CDR2 FNYEAQ. Trimming at V came to 7 bases and at J to 2 bases, leaving 8 bases not matched to a gene. The CDR3 sequence is 16 residues long. CDR3 in amino acids: CASTPYGTSGAYEQYF. The DNA of the CDR3 is TGTGCCAGCACCCCTTATGGGACTAGCGGGGCCTACGAGCAGTACTTC.

The genes are TRBV28 and TRBJ1-1; D is possibly TRBD1 (5 bases). Germline V gene lookup returns CDR1 MDHEN and CDR2 SYDVKM. This CDR3 spans 14 amino acids. V was shortened by 6 bases and J by 4 bases, with 15 bases between the two germline ends. CDR3 in DNA: TGTGCCAGCAGCTCCGGGGGAATAGGCACTGAAGCTTTCTTT. It encodes CASSSGGIGTEAFF. The full variable domain, with the rest looked up from reference TRBV28 and TRBJ1-1, is DVKVTQSSRYLVKRTGEKVFLECVQDMDHENMFWYRQDPGLGLRLIYFSYDVKMKEKGDIPEGYSVSREKKERFSLILESASTNQTSMYLCASSSGGIGTEAFFGQGTRLTVV.

The chain uses TRBV29-1 and TRBJ1-5; TRBD1 might be the D (5 bases). The germline gives CDR1 SQVTM, CDR2 ANQGSEA. V was cut by 4 bases and J by 1 base, with 8 bases left in between. CDR3 length: 13 residues. The CDR3 reads CSVAQGSNQPQHF. In nucleotides, the CDR3 is TGCAGCGTTGCGCAGGGAAGCAATCAGCCCCAGCATTTT. The entire variable domain, with the rest obtained from reference TRBV29-1 and TRBJ1-5, is as follows: SAVISQKPSRDICQRGTSLTIQCQVDSQVTMMFWYRQQPGQSLTLIATANQGSEATYESGFVIDKFPISRPNLTFSTLTVSNMSPEDSSIYLCSVAQGSNQPQHFGDGTRLSIL.

This clone counts as medium-sized (0.01 to 0.1%). The genes are TRBV21-1 and TRBJ2-7; TRBD2 is the table's D call and was not checked against the DNA. TRBV21-1 is recorded as a pseudogene. The CDR3 has 17 residues. The CDR3 protein is CASSKVVSLALSYEQYF. The CDR3, as DNA: TGTGCCAGCAGCAAAGTCGTCTCCCTAGCGCTCTCCTACGAGCAGTACTTC.

The count of this clone is one. The chain is built from TRBV7-3 and TRBJ2-1, with TRBD2 identical over 7 bases. The CDR3 extends over 17 amino acids. CDR1 is SGHTA, CDR2 FQGTGA, per germline. The junction had 12 bases not matched to a gene; V was cut back by 5 bases and J by 2 bases. In DNA, the CDR3 is TGTGCCAGCAGCCAGAGGGGCGGGAGAGACCCCTACAATGAGCAGTTCTTC. This sequence encodes CASSQRGGRDPYNEQFF.

In its sample, this clone was seen once. V and J are TRBV5-1 and TRBJ2-7, with 8 positions matching TRBD1. Germline CDR1 is SGHRS and CDR2 is YFSETQ. V was pared by 4 bases and J by 1 base, with 13 bases of the junction left unmatched. There are 17 residues in the CDR3. CDR3 protein: CASSPTYRDRLSYEQYF. CDR3 DNA sequence: TGCGCCAGCAGCCCAACATATCGGGACAGGCTATCCTACGAGCAGTACTTC.

The chain employs TRBV7-9 and TRBJ1-5; a possible D gene is TRBD1 (6 bases). The V gene lost 5 bases and the J gene lost 3 bases, with 11 bases spanning the gap. The germline V gene has CDR1 SEHNR and CDR2 FQNEAQ (reference sequence). This CDR3 comprises 14 residues. CDR3 DNA sequence: TGTGCCAGCAGCCTACAGGGCGACAATCAGCCCCAGCATTTT. Its translation: CASSLQGDNQPQHF.

V and J are TRBV6-1 and TRBJ2-3; D remains ambiguous. CDR1 is MNHNS, CDR2 SASEGT, per germline. This CDR3 has 14 residues. The V end lost 8 bases, the J end lost 2 bases, and 14 bases lay between the germline ends. CDR3 protein: CASSEWQTTDTQYF. The CDR3, as DNA: TGTGCCAGCTCGGAGTGGCAGACCACAGATACGCAGTATTTT.

The chain recombines TRBV10-1 with TRBJ2-7; 8 nucleotides match TRBD2. Germline V gives CDR1 WNHNN, CDR2 SYGVQD (reference sequence). V trimming: 0 bases; J trimming: 5 bases; junction bases outside the gene matches: 9. The CDR3 is 16 amino acids. The CDR3 is CASSESASGSLDEQYF. DNA for the CDR3: TGCGCCAGCAGTGAGTCTGCGAGCGGGAGTCTAGACGAGCAGTACTTC.